This TCR beta chain was captured in a study of T cells after yellow fever vaccination. Study background: Preparation of fractions with low cell numbers was performed using SMART-Seq v4 Ultra Low Input. Points from the study as a whole: FACS-sorted repertoires could contain abundant clonotypes contaminating from the bulk population. Post-booster samples contained most primary-vaccination clones (around 95% CD4, approximately 88% CD8).

The CDR3 sequence is 13 residues long. V shed 3 bases and J shed 4 bases, with 9 bases lying between them. This clonotype has ten or more counts. Its antigen is undetermined. 5'RACE template switching added a universal primer site and UMIs to TCR cDNA. TCRdb re-derived calls from the 5' RACE reads in MiXCR, one entry per CDR3 protein. The table has fewer than 400,000 distinct CDR3 sequences, over 8.5% seen once; the top ten hold around 3.2%. The input for sequencing was CD4+ T cells sorted from PBMCs, taken 45 days after the yellow fever booster vaccination. This sequence was found in a man aged 18 to 30 who received the YFV17D yellow fever vaccine. The rearrangement uses TRBV12-3 or TRBV12-4 and TRBJ1-1; a possible D gene is TRBD1 (5 bases). Written as DNA, the CDR3 is TGTGCCAGCAGTTTCGGGGCGGGCACTGAAGCTTTCTTT. Amino acids: CASSFGAGTEAFF.